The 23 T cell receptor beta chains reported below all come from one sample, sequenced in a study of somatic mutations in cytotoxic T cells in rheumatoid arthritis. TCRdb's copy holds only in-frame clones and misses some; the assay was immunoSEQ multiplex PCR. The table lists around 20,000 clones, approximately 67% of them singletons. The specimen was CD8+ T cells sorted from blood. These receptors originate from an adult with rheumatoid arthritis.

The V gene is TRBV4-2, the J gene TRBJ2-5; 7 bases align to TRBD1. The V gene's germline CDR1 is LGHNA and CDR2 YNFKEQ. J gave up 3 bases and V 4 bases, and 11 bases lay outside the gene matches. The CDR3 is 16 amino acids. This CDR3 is CASSPIRTGGKETQYF. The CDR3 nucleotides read TGTGCCAGCAGCCCCATTCGGACAGGTGGAAAAGAGACCCAGTACTTC.

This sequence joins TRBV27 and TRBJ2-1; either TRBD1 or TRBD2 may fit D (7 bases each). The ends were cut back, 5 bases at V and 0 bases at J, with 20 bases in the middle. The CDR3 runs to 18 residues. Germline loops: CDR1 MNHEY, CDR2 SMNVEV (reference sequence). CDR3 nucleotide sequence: TGTGCCAGCAGTGCCCAGACCCAGGGGGGGAGCTCCTACAATGAGCAGTTCTTC. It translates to CASSAQTQGGSSYNEQFF.

CDR3 protein: CASSVGASGELFF. The DNA for the CDR3 is TGTGCCAGCAGCGTCGGGGCGTCCGGGGAGCTGTTTTTT. The chain has TRBV9 and TRBJ2-2; D possibly matches TRBD1 or TRBD2 (5 bases each). The ends were cut back, 2 bases at V and 6 bases at J, with 8 bases in the middle. The CDR3 extends over 13 amino acids. Germline V gives CDR1 SGDLS, CDR2 YYNGEE.

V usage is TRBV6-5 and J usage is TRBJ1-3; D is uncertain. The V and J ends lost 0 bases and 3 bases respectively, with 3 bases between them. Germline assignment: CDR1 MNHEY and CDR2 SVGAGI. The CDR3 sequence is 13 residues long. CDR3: CASSYSGGNTIYF. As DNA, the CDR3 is TGTGCCAGCAGTTACTCCGGTGGAAACACCATATATTTT.

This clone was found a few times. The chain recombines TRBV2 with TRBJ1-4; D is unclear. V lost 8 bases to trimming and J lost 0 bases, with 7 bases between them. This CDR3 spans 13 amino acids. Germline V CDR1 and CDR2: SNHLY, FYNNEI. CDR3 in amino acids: CASQLATNEKLFF. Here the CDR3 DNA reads TGTGCCAGCCAGCTTGCAACTAATGAAAAACTGTTTTTT. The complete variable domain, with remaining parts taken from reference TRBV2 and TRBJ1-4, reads EPEVTQTPSHQVTQMGQEVILRCVPISNHLYFYWYRQILGQKVEFLVSFYNNEISEKSEIFDDQFSVERPDGSNFTLKIRSTKLEDSAMYFCASQLATNEKLFFGSGTQLSVL.

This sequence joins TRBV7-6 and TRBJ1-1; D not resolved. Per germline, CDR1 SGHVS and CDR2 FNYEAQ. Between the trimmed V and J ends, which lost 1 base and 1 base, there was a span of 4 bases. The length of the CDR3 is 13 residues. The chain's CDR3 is CASSLGSNTEAFF. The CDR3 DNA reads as TGTGCCAGCAGCTTAGGGTCGAACACTGAAGCTTTCTTT. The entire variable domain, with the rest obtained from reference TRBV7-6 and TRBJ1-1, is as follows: GAGVSQSPRYKVTKRGQDVALRCDPISGHVSLYWYRQALGQGPEFLTYFNYEAQQDKSGLPNDRFSAERPEGSISTLTIQRTEQRDSAMYRCASSLGSNTEAFFGQGTRLTVV.

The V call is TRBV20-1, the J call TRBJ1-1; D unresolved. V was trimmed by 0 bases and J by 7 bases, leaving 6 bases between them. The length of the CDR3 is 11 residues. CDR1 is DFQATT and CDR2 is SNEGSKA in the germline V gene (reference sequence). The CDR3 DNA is TGCAGTGCTAGAGATTTCTTTGAAGCTTTCTTT. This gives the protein CSARDFFEAFF.

This chain's CDR3 is CAWSVSLGQLYEQYF. The CDR3 DNA sequence: TGTGCCTGGAGTGTATCCCTAGGACAGCTCTACGAGCAGTACTTC. The chain links TRBV30 to TRBJ2-7; the D gene is possibly TRBD1 (6 bases). With 0 bases removed from V and 3 bases from J, the gap between germline ends came to 15 bases. Germline CDR1 reads GTSNPN; CDR2 reads SVGIG (reference sequence). The length of the CDR3 is 15 residues.

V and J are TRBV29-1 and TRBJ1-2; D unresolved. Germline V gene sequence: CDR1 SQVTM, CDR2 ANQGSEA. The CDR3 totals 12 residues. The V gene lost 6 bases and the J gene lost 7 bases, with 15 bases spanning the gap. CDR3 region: CSVLTRVFGYTF. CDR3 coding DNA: TGCAGCGTCCTTACGAGGGTCTTTGGCTACACCTTC.

The CDR3: CATSYRGMNTEAFF. As DNA, the CDR3 is TGTGCCACCAGTTACAGGGGGATGAACACTGAAGCTTTCTTT. The chain employs TRBV15 and TRBJ1-1, with 8 bases aligning to TRBD1. J gave up 0 bases and V 6 bases, and 3 bases lay outside the gene matches. The CDR3 runs to 14 residues. Germline lookup yields CDR1 LNHNV and CDR2 YYDKDF (reference sequence).

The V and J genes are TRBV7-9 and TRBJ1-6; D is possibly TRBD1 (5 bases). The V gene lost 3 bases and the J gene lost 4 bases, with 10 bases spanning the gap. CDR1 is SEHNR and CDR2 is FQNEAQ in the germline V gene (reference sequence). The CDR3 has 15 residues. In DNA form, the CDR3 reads TGTGCCAGCAGCTTTTCCCAGGGTTATAATTCACCCCTCCACTTT. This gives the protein CASSFSQGYNSPLHF.

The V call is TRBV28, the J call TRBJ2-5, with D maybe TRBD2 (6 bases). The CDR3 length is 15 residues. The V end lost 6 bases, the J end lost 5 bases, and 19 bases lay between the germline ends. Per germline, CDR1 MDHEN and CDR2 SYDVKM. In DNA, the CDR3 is TGTGCCAGCAGCCCCAGTTTCATGGAGGGGGAGACCCAGTACTTC. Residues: CASSPSFMEGETQYF.

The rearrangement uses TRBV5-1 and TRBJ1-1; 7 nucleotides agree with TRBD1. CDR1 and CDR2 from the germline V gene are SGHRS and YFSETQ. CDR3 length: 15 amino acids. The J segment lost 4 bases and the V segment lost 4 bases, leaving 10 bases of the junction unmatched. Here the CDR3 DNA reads TGCGCCAGCAGCCCCGACGTTGGACAGGTCACTGAAGCTTTCTTT. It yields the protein CASSPDVGQVTEAFF.

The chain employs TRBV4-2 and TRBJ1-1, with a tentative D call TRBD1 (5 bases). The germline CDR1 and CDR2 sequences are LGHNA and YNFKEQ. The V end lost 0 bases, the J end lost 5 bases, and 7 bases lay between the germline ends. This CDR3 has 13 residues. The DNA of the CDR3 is TGTGCCAGCAGCCAAGATGAGGGGACTGAAGCTTTCTTT. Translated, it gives CASSQDEGTEAFF.

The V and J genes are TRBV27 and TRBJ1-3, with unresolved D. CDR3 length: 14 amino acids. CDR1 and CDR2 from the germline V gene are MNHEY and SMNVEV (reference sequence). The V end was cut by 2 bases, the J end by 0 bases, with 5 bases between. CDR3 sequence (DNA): TGTGCCAGCAGTTTACGCGCCTCTGGAAACACCATATATTTT. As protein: CASSLRASGNTIYF.

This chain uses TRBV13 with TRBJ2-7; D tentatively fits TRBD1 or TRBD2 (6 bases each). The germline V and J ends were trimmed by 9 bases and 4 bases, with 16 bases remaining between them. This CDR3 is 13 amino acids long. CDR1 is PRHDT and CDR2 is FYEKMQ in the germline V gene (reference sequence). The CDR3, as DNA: TGTGCCAGTGGTAGGGGGGAGGCGTACGAGCAGTACTTC. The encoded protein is CASGRGEAYEQYF.

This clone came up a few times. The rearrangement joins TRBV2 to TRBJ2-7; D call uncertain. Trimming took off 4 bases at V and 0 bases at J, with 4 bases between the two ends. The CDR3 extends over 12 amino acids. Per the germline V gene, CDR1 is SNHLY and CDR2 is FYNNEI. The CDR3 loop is CASSAGSYEQYF. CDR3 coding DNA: TGTGCCAGCAGTGCAGGCTCCTACGAGCAGTACTTC.

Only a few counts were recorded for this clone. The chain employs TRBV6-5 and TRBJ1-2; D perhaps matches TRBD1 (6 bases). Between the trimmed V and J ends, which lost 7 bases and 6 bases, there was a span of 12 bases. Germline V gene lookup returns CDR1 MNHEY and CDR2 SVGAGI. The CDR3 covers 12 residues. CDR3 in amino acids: CASTAEGDGYTF. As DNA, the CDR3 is TGTGCCAGCACCGCCGAGGGGGATGGCTACACCTTC.

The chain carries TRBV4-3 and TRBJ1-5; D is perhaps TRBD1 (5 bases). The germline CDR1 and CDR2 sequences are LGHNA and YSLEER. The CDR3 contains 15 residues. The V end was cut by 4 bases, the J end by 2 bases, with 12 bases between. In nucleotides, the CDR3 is TGCGCCAGCAGCCCCTCGCCGGGGGGCAATCAGCCCCAGCATTTT. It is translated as CASSPSPGGNQPQHF.

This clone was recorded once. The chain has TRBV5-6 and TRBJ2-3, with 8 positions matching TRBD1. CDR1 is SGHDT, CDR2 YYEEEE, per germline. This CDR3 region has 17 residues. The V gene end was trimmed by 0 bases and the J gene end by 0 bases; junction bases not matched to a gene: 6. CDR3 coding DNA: TGTGCCAGCAGCTTGGTGGGGAACAGGGGGAGCACAGATACGCAGTATTTT. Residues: CASSLVGNRGSTDTQYF.

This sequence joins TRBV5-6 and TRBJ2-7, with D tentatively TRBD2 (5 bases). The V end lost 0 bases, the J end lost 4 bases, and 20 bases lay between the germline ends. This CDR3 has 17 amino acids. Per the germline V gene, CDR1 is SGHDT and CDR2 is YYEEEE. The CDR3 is CASSLAQAPSPPYEQYF. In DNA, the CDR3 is TGTGCCAGCAGCTTGGCTCAGGCTCCTAGCCCTCCTTACGAGCAGTACTTC.

The CDR3, as DNA: TGTGCCAGCCAAGGGACAGCAGATGAAAAACTGTTTTTT. Translated, it gives CASQGTADEKLFF. The rearrangement joins TRBV5-6 to TRBJ1-4, with 7 bases that match TRBD1. The CDR3 contains 13 residues. J lost 6 bases, V lost 7 bases, and 6 bases had no gene match. Germline V gene lookup returns CDR1 SGHDT and CDR2 YYEEEE.

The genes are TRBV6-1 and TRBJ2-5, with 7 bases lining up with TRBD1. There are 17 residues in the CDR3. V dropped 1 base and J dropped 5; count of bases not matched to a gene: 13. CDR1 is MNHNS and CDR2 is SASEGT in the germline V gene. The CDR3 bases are TGTGCCAGCAGTGAAGTCCCGACAGGGCACCTCCAGGAGACCCAGTACTTC. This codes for CASSEVPTGHLQETQYF.